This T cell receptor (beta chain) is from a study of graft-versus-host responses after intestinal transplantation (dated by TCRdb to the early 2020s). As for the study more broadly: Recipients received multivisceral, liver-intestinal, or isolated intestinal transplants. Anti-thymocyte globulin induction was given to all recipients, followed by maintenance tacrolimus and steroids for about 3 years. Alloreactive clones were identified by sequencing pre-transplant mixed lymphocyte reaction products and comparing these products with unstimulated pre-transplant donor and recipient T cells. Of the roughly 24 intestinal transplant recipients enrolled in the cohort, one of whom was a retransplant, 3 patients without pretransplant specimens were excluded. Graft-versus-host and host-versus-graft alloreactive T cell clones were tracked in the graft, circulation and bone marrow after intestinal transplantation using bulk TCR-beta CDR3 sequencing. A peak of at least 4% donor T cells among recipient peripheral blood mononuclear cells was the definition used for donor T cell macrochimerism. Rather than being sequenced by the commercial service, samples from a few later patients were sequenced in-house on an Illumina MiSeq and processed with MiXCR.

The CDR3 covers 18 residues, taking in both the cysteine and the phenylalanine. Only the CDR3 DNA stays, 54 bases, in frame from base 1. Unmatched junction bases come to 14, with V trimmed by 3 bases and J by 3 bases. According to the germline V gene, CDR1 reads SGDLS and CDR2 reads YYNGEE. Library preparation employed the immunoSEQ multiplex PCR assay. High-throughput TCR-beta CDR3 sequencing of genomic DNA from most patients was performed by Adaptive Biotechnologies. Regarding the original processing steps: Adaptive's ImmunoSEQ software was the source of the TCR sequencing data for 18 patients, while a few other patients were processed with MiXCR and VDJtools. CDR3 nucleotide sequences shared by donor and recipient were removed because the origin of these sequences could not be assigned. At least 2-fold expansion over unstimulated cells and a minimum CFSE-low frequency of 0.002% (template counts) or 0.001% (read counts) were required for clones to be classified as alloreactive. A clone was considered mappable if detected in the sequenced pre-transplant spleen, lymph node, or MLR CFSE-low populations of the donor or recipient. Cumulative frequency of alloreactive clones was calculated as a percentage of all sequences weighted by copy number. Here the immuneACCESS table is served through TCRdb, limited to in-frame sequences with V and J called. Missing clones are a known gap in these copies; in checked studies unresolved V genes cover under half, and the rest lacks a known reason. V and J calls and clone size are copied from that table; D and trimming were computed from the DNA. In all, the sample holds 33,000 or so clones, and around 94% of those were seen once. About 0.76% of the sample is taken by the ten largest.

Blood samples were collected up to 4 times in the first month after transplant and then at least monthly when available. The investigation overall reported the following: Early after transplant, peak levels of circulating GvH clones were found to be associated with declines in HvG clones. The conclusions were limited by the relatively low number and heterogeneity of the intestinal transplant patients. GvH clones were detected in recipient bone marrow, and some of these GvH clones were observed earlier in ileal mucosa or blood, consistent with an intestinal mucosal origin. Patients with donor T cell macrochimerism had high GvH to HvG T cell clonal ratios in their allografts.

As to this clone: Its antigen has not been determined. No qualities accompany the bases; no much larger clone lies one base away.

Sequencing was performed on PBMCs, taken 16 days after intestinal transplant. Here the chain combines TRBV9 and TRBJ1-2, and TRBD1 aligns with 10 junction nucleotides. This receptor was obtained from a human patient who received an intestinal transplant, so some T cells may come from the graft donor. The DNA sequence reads TGTGCCAGCAGCGCGAGAGCCCTGGGGACAGGGGATGACTATGGCTACACCTTC. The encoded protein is CASSARALGTGDDYGYTF.